This entry describes one T cell receptor (beta chain). The data derive from a study of blood T cell repertoires in COVID-19. Profiled with immunoSEQ multiplex PCR; TCRdb holds only in-frame clones, not every one. The sample includes over 150,000 clones, nearly 90% seen only once; the top ten take 18%. V was pared by 5 bases and J by 3 bases, with 6 bases of the junction left unmatched. The CDR3 runs to 15 residues. Looked up from germline, CDR1 is SGHTA and CDR2 is FQGTGA. The sequence was collected from a man aged 45-65 years with COVID-19, enrolled during active disease. V is TRBV7-3 and J is TRBJ2-5; 10 nucleotides match TRBD1. The source material was peripheral blood. CDR3 in amino acids: CASSRDRGREETQYF. The CDR3 DNA is TGTGCCAGCAGCCGGGACAGGGGAAGGGAAGAGACCCAGTACTTC.